Below, 7 T cell receptor beta chains from the same sample are listed, as sequenced in a study of cytomegalovirus exposure and HLA in healthy donors (TCRdb year 2017). Receptor amplification or capture employed the immunoSEQ multiplex PCR assay. For the multiplex PCR, a mixture combining 60 forward primers for TCR Vbeta segments and 13 reverse primers for TCR Jbeta segments was used. TCRdb stores this immuneACCESS table with in-frame sequences only. Part of the clones is absent; in the studies checked, under half of the shortfall reflects unresolved V genes, and no reason is known for the rest. In all, the sample holds approximately 160,000 clones, and approximately 80% of those were seen once. 1.5% to 2% of the sample lies in the top ten. The specimen was PBMCs. The receptors shown here come from a woman in her 30s in good health and CMV-seronegative.

V is TRBV27 and J is TRBJ2-7, with 12 bases lining up with TRBD2. V lost 4 bases and J lost 4; bases outside the gene matches: 5. Germline V lookup: CDR1 MNHEY, CDR2 SMNVEV (reference sequence). CDR3 length equals 15 residues. The chain's CDR3 is CASSYAGTSGYEQYF. The CDR3 nucleotides read TGTGCCAGCAGTTACGCCGGGACTAGCGGGTACGAGCAGTACTTC.

This chain joins TRBV6-1 and TRBJ2-1, with D possibly TRBD1 on 5 matching bases. The CDR3 is 17 residues long. CDR1 and CDR2 from the germline V gene are MNHNS and SASEGT. The V end lost 4 bases, the J end lost 4 bases, and 20 bases lay between the germline ends. As DNA, the CDR3 is TGTGCCAGCAGTGGGGAACAGGCCCTAAAGACTTACAATGAGCAGTTCTTC. Translation: CASSGEQALKTYNEQFF.

The chain is built from TRBV7-3 and TRBJ2-2; D is perhaps TRBD2 (7 bases). Germline V gene sequence: CDR1 SGHTA, CDR2 FQGTGA. This CDR3 spans 15 amino acids. V lost 2 bases and J 3 bases, leaving 10 bases between the germline ends. CDR3 nucleotides: TGTGCCAGCAGCTTACGGGGGGCGGACACCGGGGAGCTGTTTTTT. Amino acid sequence: CASSLRGADTGELFF.

The J gene is TRBJ1-1, the V gene TRBV29-1; 7 bases are shared with TRBD1. The CDR3 runs to 14 residues. CDR1 and CDR2 from the germline V gene are SQVTM and ANQGSEA. The ends lost 5 bases at V and 1 base at J; junction bases unmatched: 7. Here the CDR3 reads CSVFGTARNTEAFF. The CDR3 DNA is TGCAGCGTTTTCGGGACAGCTAGGAACACTGAAGCTTTCTTT.

V gene TRBV6-1 combines with J gene TRBJ2-3; TRBD2 agrees at 10 bases. Germline V gene sequence: CDR1 MNHNS, CDR2 SASEGT. The CDR3 covers 16 residues. With 2 bases clipped from V and 2 bases from J, the junction kept 4 bases outside the gene matches. CDR3 loop: CASSETSGAFTDTQYF. The DNA of the CDR3 is TGTGCCAGCAGTGAAACTAGCGGGGCATTCACAGATACGCAGTATTTT.

V and J are TRBV7-9 and TRBJ2-7; TRBD1 aligns across 10 bases. Trimming removed 4 bases from V and 5 bases from J; junction bases left unmatched: 5. There are 14 residues in the CDR3. Germline CDR1 is SEHNR and CDR2 is FQNEAQ (reference sequence). CDR3 sequence: CASSWGTGEDEQYF. The CDR3 coding sequence is TGTGCCAGCAGCTGGGGGACAGGGGAAGACGAGCAGTACTTC.

The chain employs TRBV18 and TRBJ1-1; TRBD1 matches 10 bases. Germline loops: CDR1 KGHSH, CDR2 LQKENI. Losses at the gene ends were 5 bases for V and 5 bases for J; bases not matched to a gene: 8. This CDR3 is 15 amino acids long. This chain's CDR3 is CASSETGGRTTEAFF. DNA of the CDR3: TGTGCCAGCTCAGAGACAGGGGGCCGGACGACTGAAGCTTTCTTT. The variable domain in full, with the rest retrieved from reference TRBV18 and TRBJ1-1, is NAGVMQNPRHLVRRRGQEARLRCSPMKGHSHVYWYRQLPEEGLKFMVYLQKENIIDESGMPKERFSAEFPKEGPSILRIQQVVRGDSAAYFCASSETGGRTTEAFFGQGTRLTVV.